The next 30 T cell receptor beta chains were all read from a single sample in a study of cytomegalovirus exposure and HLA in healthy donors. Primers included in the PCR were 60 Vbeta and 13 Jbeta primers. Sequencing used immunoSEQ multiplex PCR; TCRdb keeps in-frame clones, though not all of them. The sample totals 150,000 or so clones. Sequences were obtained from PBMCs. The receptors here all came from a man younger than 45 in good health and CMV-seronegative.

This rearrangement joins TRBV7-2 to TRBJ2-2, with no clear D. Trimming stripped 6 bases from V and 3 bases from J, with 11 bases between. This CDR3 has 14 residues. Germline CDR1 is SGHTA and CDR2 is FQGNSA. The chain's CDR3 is CASRPNRDTGELFF. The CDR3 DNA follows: TGTGCCAGCAGACCGAACCGGGACACCGGGGAGCTGTTTTTT. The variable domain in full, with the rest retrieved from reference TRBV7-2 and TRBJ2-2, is GAGVSQSPSNKVTEKGKDVELRCDPISGHTALYWYRQSLGQGLEFLIYFQGNSAPDKSGLPSDRFSAERTGGSVSTLTIQRTQQEDSAVYLCASRPNRDTGELFFGEGSRLTVL.

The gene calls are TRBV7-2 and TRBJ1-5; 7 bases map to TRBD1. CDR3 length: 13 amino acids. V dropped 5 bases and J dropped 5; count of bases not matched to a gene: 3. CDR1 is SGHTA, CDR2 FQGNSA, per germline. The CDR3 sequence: CASSPQGDQPQHF. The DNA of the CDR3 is TGTGCCAGCAGCCCGCAGGGGGATCAGCCCCAGCATTTT.

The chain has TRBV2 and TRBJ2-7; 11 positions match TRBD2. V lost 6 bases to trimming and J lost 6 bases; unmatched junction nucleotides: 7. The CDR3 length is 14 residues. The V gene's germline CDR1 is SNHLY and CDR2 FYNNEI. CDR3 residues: CASSQLAGAAEQYF. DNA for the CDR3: TGTGCCAGCAGCCAACTAGCGGGAGCCGCCGAGCAGTACTTC.

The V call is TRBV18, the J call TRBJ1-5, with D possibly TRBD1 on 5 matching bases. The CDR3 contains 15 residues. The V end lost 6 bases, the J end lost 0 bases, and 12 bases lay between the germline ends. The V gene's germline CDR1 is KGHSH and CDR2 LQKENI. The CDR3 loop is CASSYQGDSNQPQHF. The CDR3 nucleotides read TGTGCCAGCTCGTATCAGGGTGATAGCAATCAGCCCCAGCATTTT.

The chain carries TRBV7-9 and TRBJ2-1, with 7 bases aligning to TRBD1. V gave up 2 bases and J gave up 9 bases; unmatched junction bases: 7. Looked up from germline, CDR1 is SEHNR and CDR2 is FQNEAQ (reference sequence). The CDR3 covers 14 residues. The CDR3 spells CASSLYNRGAEQFF. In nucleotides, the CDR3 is TGTGCCAGCAGCTTATATAACAGGGGCGCTGAGCAGTTCTTC.

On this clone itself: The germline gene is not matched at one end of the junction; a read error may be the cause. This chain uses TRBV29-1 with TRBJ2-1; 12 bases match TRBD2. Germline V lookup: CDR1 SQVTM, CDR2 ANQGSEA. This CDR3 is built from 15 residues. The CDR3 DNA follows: TGCAGCGCTGAAGGACTAGCGGGAAAGTACAATGAGCAGTTCTTC. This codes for CSAEGLAGKYNEQFF.

The CDR3 DNA is TGTGCCAGCCAACTTGGCGGGAGGGCTAAAGAGACCCAGTACTTC. Amino acids: CASQLGGRAKETQYF. The gene calls are TRBV7-9 and TRBJ2-5; TRBD2 matches at 9 bases. The V and J ends lost 8 bases and 3 bases, in that order; junction bases with no gene match: 10. This CDR3 contains 15 residues. The germline gives CDR1 SEHNR, CDR2 FQNEAQ (reference sequence).

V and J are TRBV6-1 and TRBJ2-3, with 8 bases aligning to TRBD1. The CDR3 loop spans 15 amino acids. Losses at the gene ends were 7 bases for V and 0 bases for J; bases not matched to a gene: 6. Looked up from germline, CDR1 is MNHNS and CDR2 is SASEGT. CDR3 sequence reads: CASTNRGVSTDTQYF. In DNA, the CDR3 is TGTGCCAGCACAAACAGGGGGGTTAGCACAGATACGCAGTATTTT.

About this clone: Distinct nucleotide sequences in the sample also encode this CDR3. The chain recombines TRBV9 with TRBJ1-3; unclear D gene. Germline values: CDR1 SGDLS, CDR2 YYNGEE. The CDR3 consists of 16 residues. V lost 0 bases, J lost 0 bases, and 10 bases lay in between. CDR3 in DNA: TGTGCCAGCAGCGTAGGTACAGCCTACTCTGGAAACACCATATATTTT. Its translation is CASSVGTAYSGNTIYF.

CDR3 sequence reads: CASSQGTDTGELFF. Written as DNA, the CDR3 is TGTGCCAGCAGTCAAGGGACAGACACCGGGGAGCTGTTTTTT. The V and J genes are TRBV6-4 and TRBJ2-2; 7 bases fit TRBD1. The J segment lost 3 bases and the V segment lost 5 bases, leaving 3 bases of the junction unmatched. Germline V gives CDR1 MRHNA, CDR2 SNTAGT. The CDR3 consists of 14 residues.

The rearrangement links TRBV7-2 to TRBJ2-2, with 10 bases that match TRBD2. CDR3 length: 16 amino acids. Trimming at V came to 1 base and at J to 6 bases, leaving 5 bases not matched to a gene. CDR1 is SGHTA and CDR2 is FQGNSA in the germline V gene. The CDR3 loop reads CASSLVGSGGSGELFF. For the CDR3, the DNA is TGTGCCAGCAGCTTAGTTGGTAGCGGGGGGTCCGGGGAGCTGTTTTTT.

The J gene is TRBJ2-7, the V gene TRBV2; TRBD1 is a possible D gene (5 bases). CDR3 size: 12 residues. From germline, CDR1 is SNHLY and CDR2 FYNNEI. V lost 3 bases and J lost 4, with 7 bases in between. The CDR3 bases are TGTGCCAGCAGTGAGGGGCCTTACGAGCAGTACTTC. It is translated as CASSEGPYEQYF.

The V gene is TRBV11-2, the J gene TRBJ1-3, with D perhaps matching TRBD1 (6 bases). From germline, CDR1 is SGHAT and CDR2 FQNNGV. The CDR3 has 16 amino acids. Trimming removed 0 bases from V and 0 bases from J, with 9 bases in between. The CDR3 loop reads CASSLDRGGSGNTIYF. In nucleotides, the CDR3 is TGTGCCAGCAGCTTAGACAGGGGCGGCTCTGGAAACACCATATATTTT. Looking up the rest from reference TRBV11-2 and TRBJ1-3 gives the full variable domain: EAGVAQSPRYKIIEKRQSVAFWCNPISGHATLYWYQQILGQGPKLLIQFQNNGVVDDSQLPKDRFSAERLKGVDSTLKIQPAKLEDSAVYLCASSLDRGGSGNTIYFGEGSWLTVV.

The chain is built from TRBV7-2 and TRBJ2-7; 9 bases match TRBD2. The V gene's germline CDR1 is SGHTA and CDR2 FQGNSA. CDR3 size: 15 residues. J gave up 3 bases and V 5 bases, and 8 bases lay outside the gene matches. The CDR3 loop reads CASSPGPSGIYEQYF. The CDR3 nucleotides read TGTGCCAGCAGCCCAGGTCCTAGCGGGATCTACGAGCAGTACTTC.

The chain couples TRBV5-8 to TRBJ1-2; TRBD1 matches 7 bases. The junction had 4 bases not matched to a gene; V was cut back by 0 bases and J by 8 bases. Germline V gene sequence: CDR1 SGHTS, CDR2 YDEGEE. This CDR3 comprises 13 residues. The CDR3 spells CASSLVGGKGYTF. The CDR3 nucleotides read TGTGCCAGCAGCTTGGTAGGGGGCAAAGGCTACACCTTC.

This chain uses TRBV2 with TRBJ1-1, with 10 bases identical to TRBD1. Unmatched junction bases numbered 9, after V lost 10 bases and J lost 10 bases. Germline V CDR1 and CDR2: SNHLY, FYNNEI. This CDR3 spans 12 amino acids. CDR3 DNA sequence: TGTGCCAACCGAGACAGGGGGCACACAGCTTTCTTT. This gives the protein CANRDRGHTAFF.

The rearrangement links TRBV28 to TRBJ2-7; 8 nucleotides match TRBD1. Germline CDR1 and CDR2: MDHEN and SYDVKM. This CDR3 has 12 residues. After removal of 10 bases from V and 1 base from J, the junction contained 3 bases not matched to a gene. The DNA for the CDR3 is TGTGCCACCGGACAGGGTTCCTACGAGCAGTACTTC. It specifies CATGQGSYEQYF.

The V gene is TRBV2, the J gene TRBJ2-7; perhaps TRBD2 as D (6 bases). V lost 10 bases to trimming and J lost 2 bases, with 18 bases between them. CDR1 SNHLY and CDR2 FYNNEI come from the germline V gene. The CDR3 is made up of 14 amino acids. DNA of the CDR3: TGTGCCACCACACTCGAGACGGGAGCCTACGAGCAGTACTTC. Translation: CATTLETGAYEQYF.

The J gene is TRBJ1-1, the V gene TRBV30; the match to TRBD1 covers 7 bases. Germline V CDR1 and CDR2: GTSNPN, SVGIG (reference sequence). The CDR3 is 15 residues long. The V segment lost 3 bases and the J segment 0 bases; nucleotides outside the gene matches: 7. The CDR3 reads CAWREQGTLNTEAFF. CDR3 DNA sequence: TGTGCCTGGAGGGAACAGGGGACCCTGAACACTGAAGCTTTCTTT. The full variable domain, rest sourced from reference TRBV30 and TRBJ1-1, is SQTIHQWPATLVQPVGSPLSLECTVEGTSNPNLYWYRQAAGRGLQLLFYSVGIGQISSEVPQNLSASRPQDRQFILSSKKLLLSDSGFYLCAWREQGTLNTEAFFGQGTRLTVV.

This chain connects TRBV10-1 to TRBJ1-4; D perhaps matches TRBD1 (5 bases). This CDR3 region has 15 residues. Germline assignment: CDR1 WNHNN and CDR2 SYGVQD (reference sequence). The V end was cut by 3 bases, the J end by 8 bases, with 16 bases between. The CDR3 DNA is TGCGCCAGCAGTGAACCCGGAGGGGCGGAAGAAAAACTGTTTTTT. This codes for CASSEPGGAEEKLFF.

The DNA for the CDR3 is TGTGCCAGCAGCTCTGCTAGCGGGAGTCCCACCTTGTTCGAGCAGTACTTC. It specifies CASSSASGSPTLFEQYF. V gene TRBV7-9 combines with J gene TRBJ2-7, with 10 positions matching TRBD2. The trim removed 4 bases at V and 6 bases at J, leaving 15 bases unmatched. The CDR3 is 17 residues long. Germline loops: CDR1 SEHNR, CDR2 FQNEAQ (reference sequence). The entire variable domain, with the rest obtained from reference TRBV7-9 and TRBJ2-7, is as follows: DTGVSQNPRHKITKRGQNVTFRCDPISEHNRLYWYRQTLGQGPEFLTYFQNEAQLEKSRLLSDRFSAERPKGSFSTLEIQRTEQGDSAMYLCASSSASGSPTLFEQYFGPGTRLTVT.

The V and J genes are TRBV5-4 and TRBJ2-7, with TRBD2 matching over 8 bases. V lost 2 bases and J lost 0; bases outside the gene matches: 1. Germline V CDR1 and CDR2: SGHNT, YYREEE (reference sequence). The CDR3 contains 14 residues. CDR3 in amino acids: CASSFGTSSYEQYF. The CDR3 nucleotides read TGTGCCAGCAGCTTTGGGACTAGCTCCTACGAGCAGTACTTC.

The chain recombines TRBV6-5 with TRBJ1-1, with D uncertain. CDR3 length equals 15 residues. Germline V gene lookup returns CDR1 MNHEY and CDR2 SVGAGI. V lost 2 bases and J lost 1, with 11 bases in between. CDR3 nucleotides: TGTGCCAGCAGTTACATGGGGAGGGCGAACACTGAAGCTTTCTTT. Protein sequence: CASSYMGRANTEAFF.

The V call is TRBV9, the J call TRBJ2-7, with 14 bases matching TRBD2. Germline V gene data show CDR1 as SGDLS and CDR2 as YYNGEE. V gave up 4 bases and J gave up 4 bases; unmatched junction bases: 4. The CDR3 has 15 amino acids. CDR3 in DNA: TGTGCCAGCAGCACAGGGACTAGCGGGAGTTACGAGCAGTACTTC. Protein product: CASSTGTSGSYEQYF.

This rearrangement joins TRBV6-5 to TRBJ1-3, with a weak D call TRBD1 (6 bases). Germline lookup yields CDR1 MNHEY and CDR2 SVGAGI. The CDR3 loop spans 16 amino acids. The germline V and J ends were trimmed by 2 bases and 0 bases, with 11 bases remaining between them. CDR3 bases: TGTGCCAGCAGTTACGGCAGGGGACGCTCTGGAAACACCATATATTTT. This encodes CASSYGRGRSGNTIYF.

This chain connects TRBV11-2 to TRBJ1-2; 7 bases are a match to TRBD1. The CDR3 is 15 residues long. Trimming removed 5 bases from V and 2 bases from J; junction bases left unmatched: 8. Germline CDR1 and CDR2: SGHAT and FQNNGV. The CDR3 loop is CASSASTGLNYGYTF. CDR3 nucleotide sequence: TGTGCCAGCAGCGCTTCGACAGGGCTAAACTATGGCTACACCTTC.

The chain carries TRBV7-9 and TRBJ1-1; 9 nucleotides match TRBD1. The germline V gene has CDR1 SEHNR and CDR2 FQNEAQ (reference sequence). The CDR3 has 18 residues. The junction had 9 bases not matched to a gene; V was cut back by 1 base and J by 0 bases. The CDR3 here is CASSLVWDRVKVNTEAFF. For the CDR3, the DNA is TGTGCCAGCAGCTTAGTTTGGGACAGGGTGAAAGTGAACACTGAAGCTTTCTTT.

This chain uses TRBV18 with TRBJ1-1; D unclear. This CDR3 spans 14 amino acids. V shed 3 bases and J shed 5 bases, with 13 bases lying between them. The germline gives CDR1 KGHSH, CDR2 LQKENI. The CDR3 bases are TGTGCCAGCTCACCCCAGGAGGGTCGGACTGAAGCTTTCTTT. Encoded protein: CASSPQEGRTEAFF. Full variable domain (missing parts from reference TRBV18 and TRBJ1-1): NAGVMQNPRHLVRRRGQEARLRCSPMKGHSHVYWYRQLPEEGLKFMVYLQKENIIDESGMPKERFSAEFPKEGPSILRIQQVVRGDSAAYFCASSPQEGRTEAFFGQGTRLTVV.

The CDR3 spells CASSQKMNTEAFF. CDR3 DNA sequence: TGTGCCAGCAGCCAGAAGATGAACACTGAAGCTTTCTTT. The chain is built from TRBV6-5 and TRBJ1-1; D is undetermined. Trimming took off 6 bases at V and 0 bases at J, with 8 bases between the two ends. The germline V gene has CDR1 MNHEY and CDR2 SVGAGI. This CDR3 is built from 13 residues.

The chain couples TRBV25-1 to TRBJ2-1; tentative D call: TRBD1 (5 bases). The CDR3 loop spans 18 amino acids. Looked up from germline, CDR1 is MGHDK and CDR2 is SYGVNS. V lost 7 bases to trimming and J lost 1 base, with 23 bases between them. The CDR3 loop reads CASIGLAGRTLSYNEQFF. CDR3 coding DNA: TGTGCCAGCATCGGGTTGGCAGGGCGAACGCTTTCCTACAATGAGCAGTTCTTC.